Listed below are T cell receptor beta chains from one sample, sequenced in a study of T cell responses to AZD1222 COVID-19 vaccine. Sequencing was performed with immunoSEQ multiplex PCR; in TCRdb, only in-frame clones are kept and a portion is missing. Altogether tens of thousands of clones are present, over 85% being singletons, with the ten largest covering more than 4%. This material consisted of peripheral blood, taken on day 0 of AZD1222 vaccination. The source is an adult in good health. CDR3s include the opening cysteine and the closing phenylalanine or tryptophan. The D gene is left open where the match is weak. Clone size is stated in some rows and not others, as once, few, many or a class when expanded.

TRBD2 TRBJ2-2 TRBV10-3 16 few TGTGCCATCAGTACCGCGACTAGCGGGTACACCGGGGAGCTGTTTTTT CAISTATSGYTGELFF
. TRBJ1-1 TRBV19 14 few TGTGCCAGTAGATCCCGGGGCGGTGAGACTGAAGCTTTCTTT CASRSRGGETEAFF
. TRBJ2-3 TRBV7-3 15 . TGTGCCAGCAGCCGAGCCGGGACCCGCACAGATACGCAGTATTTT CASSRAGTRTDTQYF
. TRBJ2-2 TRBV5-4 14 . TGTGCCAGCAGCGGGGGGATCGGCACCGGGGAGCTGTTTTTT CASSGGIGTGELFF
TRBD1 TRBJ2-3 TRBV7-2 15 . TGTGCCAGCAGCTTGGGACAGGGAGGCACAGATACGCAGTATTTT CASSLGQGGTDTQYF
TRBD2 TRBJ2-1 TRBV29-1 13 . TGCAGCTTACGACTAGCGGGGGGGAATGAGCAGTTCTTC CSLRLAGGNEQFF
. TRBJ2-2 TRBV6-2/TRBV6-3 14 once TGTGCCAGCAGTTACGACAGAAAGACCGGGGAGCTGTTTTTT CASSYDRKTGELFF
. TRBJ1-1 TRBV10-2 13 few TGCGCCAGCAGTGAGTCGGGAGGGTACGAAGCTTTCTTT CASSESGGYEAFF
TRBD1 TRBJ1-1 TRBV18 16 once TGTGCCAGCTCGCCCGGGACAGGGTCCTTCAACACTGAAGCTTTCTTT CASSPGTGSFNTEAFF
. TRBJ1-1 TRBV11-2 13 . TGTGCCAGCAGCTTAGCTCGGAATACTGAAGCTTTCTTT CASSLARNTEAFF
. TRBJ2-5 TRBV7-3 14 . TGTGCCAGCAGCTTGCGAGGATTCGGGGAGACCCAGTACTTC CASSLRGFGETQYF
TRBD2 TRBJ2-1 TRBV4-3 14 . TGCGCCAGCAGAACTAGCGGGAGAACGGGCGAGCAGTTCTTC CASRTSGRTGEQFF
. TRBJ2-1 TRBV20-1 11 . TGCAGTACCACTAGCCTGAATGAGCAGTTCTTC CSTTSLNEQFF
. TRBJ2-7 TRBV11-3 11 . TGTGCCAGCAGCTTAAAGGCCGAACAGTACTTC CASSLKAEQYF
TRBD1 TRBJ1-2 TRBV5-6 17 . TGTGCCAGCAGCTTGGGGCAGGGGGCTACTTTAGGCTATGGCTACACCTTC CASSLGQGATLGYGYTF
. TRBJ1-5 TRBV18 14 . TGTGCCAGCTCCCGACGGGAGAGCAATCAGCCCCAGCATTTT CASSRRESNQPQHF
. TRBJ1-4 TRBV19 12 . TGTGCCAGTAGCCGAATGGACGAAAAACTGTTTTTT CASSRMDEKLFF